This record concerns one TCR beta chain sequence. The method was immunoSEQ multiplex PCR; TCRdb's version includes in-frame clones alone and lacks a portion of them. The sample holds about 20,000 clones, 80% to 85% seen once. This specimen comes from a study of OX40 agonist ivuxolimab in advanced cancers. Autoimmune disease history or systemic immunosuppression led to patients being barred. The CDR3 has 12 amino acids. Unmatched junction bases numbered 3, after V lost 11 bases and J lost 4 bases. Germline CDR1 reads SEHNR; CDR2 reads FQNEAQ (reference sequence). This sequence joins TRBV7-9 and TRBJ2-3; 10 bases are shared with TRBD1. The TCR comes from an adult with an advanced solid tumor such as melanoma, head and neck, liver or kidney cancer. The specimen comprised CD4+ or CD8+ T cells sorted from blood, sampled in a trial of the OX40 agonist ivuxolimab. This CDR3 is CAEDRGADTQYF. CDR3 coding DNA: TGTGCCGAGGACAGGGGGGCAGATACGCAGTATTTT.